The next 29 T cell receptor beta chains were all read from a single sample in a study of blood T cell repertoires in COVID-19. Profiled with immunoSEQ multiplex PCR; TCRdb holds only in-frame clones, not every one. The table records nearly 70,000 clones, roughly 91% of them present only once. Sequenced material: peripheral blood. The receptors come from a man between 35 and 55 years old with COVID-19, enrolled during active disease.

The CDR3 DNA is TGTGCCAGTAGTATTACCGGCGGCGCGGGGAATCAGCCCCAGCATTTT. Its translation is CASSITGGAGNQPQHF. This rearrangement joins TRBV19 to TRBJ1-5; D remains ambiguous. V shed 3 bases and J shed 4 bases, with 16 bases lying between them. The CDR3 length is 16 residues. CDR1 is LNHDA, CDR2 SQIVND, per germline (reference sequence).

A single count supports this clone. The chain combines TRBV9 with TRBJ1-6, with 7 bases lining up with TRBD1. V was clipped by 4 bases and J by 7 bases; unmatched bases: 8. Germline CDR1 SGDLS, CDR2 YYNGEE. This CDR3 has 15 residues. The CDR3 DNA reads TGTGCCAGCAGCCCGAGAGGGGGCGCGAATTCACCCCTCCACTTT. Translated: CASSPRGGANSPLHF.

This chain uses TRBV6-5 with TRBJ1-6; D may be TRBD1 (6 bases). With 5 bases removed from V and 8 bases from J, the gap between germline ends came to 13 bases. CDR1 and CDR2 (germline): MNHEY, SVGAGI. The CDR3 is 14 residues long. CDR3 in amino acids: CASSRQDKYSPLHF. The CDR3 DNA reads TGTGCCAGCAGTAGACAGGATAAGTATTCACCCCTCCACTTT.

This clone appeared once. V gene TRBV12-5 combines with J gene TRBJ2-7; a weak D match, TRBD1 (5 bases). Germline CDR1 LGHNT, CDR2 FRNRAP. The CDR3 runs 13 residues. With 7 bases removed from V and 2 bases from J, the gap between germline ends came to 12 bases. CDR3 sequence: CASAPTETYEQYF. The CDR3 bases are TGTGCTAGTGCCCCGACAGAGACCTACGAGCAGTACTTC. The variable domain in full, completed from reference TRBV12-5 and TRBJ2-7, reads DARVTQTPRHKVTEMGQEVTMRCQPILGHNTVFWYRQTMMQGLELLAYFRNRAPLDDSGMPKDRFSAEMPDATLATLKIQPSEPRDSAVYFCASAPTETYEQYFGPGTRLTVT.

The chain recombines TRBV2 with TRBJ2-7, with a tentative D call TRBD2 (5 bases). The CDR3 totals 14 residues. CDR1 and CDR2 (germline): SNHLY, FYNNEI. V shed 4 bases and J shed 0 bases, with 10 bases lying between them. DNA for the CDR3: TGTGCCAGCAGTGCTGGACGGGACTCCTACGAGCAGTACTTC. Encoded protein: CASSAGRDSYEQYF.

The CDR3: CASSRGDQGANSPLHF. DNA for the CDR3: TGTGCCAGCAGCAGGGGGGATCAGGGGGCAAATTCACCCCTCCACTTT. This chain uses TRBV21-1 with TRBJ1-6; the table names TRBD1, a call not compared with the DNA. TRBV21-1 is an annotated pseudogene. The CDR3 runs 16 residues.

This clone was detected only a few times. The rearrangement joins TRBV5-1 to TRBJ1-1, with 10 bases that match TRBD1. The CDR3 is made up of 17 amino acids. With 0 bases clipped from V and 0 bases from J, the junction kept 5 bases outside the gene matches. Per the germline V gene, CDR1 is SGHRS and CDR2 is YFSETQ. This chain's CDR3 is CASSLAGQGRLNTEAFF. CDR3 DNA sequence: TGCGCCAGCAGCTTGGCGGGACAGGGGAGACTGAACACTGAAGCTTTCTTT. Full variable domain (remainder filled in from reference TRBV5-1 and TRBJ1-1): KAGVTQTPRYLIKTRGQQVTLSCSPISGHRSVSWYQQTPGQGLQFLFEYFSETQRNKGNFPGRFSGRQFSNSRSEMNVSTLELGDSALYLCASSLAGQGRLNTEAFFGQGTRLTVV.

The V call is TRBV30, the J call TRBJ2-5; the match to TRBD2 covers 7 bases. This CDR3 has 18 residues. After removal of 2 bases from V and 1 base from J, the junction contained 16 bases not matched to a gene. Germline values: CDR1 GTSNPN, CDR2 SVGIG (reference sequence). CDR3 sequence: CAWSPPGVGGGFQETQYF. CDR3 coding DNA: TGTGCCTGGAGTCCCCCGGGGGTGGGCGGGGGTTTCCAAGAGACCCAGTACTTC.

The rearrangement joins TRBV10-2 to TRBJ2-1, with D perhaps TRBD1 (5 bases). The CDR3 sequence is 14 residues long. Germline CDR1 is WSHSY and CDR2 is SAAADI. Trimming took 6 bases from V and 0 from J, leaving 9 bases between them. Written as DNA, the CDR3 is TGCGCCAGCAGGCAGGGCCCCTCCTACAATGAGCAGTTCTTC. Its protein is CASRQGPSYNEQFF.

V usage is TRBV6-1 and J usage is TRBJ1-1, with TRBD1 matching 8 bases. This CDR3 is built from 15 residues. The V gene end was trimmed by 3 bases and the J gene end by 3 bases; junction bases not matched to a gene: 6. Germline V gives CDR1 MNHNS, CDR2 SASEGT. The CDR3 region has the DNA TGTGCCAGCAGTGACGGACAGGGATTGTACACTGAAGCTTTCTTT. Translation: CASSDGQGLYTEAFF.

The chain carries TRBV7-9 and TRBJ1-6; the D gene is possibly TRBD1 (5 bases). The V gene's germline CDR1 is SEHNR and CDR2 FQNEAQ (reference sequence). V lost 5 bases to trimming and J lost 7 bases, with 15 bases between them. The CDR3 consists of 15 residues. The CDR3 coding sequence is TGTGCCAGCAGCCGCCACGACAGCGGGAATTCACCCCTCCACTTT. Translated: CASSRHDSGNSPLHF.

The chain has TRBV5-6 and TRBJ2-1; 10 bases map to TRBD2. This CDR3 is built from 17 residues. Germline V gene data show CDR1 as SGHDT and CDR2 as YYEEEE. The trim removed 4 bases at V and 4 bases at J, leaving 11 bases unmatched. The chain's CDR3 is CASSPVASGGQYNEQFF. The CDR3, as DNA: TGTGCCAGCAGCCCTGTGGCTAGCGGGGGCCAATACAATGAGCAGTTCTTC.

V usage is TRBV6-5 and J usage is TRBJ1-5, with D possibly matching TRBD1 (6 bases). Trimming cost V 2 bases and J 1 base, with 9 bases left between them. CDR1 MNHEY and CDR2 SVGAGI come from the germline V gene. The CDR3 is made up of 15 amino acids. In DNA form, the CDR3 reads TGTGCCAGCAGTTACGAAGGGGGAAGCAATCAGCCCCAGCATTTT. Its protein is CASSYEGGSNQPQHF.

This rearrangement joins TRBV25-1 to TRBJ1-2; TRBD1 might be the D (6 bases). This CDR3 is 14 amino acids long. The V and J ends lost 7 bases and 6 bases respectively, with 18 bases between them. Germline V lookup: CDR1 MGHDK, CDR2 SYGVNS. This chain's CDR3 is CASIQKGDGNGYTF. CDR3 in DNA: TGTGCCAGCATCCAAAAGGGGGACGGTAATGGCTACACCTTC.

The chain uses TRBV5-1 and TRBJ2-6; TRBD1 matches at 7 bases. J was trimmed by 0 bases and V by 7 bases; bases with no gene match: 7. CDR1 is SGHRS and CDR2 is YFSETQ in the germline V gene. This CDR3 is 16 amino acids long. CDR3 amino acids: CASGFTGDSGANVLTF. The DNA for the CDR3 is TGCGCCAGCGGATTCACAGGGGACTCTGGGGCCAACGTCCTGACTTTC. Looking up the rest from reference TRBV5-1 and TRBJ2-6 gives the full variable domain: KAGVTQTPRYLIKTRGQQVTLSCSPISGHRSVSWYQQTPGQGLQFLFEYFSETQRNKGNFPGRFSGRQFSNSRSEMNVSTLELGDSALYLCASGFTGDSGANVLTFGAGSRLTVL.

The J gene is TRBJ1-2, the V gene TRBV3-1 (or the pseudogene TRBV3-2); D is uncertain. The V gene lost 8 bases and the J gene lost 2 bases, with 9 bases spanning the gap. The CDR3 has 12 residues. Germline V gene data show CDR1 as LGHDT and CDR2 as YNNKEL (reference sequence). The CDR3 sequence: CASGTVNYGYTF. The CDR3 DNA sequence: TGTGCCAGCGGTACAGTAAACTATGGCTACACCTTC.

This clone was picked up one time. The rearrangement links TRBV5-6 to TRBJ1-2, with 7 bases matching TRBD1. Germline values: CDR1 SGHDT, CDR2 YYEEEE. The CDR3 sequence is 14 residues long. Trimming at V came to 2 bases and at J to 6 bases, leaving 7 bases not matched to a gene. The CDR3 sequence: CASSFGQEGHGYTF. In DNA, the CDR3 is TGTGCCAGCAGCTTCGGACAGGAGGGGCATGGCTACACCTTC.

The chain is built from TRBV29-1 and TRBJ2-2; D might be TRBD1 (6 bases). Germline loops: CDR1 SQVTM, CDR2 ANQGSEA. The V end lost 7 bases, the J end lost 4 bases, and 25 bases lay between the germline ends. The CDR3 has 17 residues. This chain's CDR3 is CSALRRTASTSTGELFF. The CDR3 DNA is TGCAGCGCTCTCCGACGGACAGCCTCGACATCCACCGGGGAGCTGTTTTTT.

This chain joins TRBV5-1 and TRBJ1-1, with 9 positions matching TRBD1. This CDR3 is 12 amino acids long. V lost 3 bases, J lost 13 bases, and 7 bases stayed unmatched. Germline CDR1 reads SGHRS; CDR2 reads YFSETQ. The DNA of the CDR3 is TGCGCCAGCAGCTCTACCGGGACAGGGTTTTTCTTT. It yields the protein CASSSTGTGFFF.

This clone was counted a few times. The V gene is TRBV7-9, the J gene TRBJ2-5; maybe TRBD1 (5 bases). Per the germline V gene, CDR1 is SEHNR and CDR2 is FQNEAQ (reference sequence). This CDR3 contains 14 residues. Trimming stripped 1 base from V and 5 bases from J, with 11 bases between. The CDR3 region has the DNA TGTGCCAGCAGCTTAGGTCAGGGTAAGGAGACCCAGTACTTC. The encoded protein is CASSLGQGKETQYF.

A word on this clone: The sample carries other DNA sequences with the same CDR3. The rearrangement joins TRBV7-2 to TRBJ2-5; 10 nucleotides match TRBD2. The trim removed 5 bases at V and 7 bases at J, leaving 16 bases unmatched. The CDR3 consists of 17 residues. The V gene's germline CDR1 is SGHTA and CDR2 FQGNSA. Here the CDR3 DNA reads TGTGCCAGCAGCCCCCGGACTAGCGGAGGCCTCCGGGGGACCCAGTACTTC. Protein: CASSPRTSGGLRGTQYF.

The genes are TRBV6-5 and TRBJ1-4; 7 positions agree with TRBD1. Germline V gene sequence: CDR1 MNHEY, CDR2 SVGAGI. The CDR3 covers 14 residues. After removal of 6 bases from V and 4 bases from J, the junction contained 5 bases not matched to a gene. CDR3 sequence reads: CASSRTGLNEKLFF. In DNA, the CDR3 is TGTGCCAGCAGCCGGACAGGACTTAATGAAAAACTGTTTTTT.

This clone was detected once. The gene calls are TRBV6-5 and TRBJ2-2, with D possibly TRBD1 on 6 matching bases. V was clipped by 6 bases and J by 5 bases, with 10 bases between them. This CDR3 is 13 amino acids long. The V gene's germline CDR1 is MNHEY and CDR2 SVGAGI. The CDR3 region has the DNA TGTGCCAGCAGCAAAGGACAGACCGGGGAGCTGTTTTTT. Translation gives CASSKGQTGELFF.

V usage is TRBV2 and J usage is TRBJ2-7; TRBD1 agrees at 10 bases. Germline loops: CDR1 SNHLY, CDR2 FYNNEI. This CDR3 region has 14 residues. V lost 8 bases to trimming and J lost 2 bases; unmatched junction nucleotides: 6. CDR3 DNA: TGTGCCAGCGGACAGGGGGTGCTCCCCTACGAGCAGTACTTC. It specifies CASGQGVLPYEQYF.

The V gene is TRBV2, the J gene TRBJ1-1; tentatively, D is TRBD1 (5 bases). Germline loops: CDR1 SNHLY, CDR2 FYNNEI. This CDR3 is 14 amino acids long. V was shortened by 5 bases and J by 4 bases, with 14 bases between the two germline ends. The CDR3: CASSPLWGGTEAFF. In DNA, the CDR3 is TGTGCCAGCAGTCCACTCTGGGGGGGCACTGAAGCTTTCTTT.

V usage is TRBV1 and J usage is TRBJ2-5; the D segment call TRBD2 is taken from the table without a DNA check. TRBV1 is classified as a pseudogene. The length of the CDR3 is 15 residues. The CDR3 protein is CTSSLSQLAEETQYF. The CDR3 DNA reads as TGCACCAGCAGCCTTAGTCAACTAGCGGAAGAGACCCAGTACTTC.

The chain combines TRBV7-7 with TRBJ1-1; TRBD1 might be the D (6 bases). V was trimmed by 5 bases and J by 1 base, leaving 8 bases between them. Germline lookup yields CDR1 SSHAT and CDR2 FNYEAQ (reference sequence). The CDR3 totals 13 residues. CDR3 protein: CASSVDRNTEAFF. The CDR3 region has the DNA TGTGCCAGCAGCGTGGACAGGAACACTGAAGCTTTCTTT.

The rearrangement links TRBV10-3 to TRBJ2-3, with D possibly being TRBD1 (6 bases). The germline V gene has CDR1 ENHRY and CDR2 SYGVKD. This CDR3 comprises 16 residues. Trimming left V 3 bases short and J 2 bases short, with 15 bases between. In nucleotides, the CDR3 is TGTGCCATCAGTGAAGGGGGTACGGGGCCCACAGATACGCAGTATTTT. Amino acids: CAISEGGTGPTDTQYF.

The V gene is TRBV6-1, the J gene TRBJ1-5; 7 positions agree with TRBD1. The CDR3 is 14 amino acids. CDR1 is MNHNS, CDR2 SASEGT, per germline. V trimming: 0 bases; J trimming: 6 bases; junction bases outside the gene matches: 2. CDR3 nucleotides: TGTGCCAGCAGTGAAGCAGGGGGCGCTCAGCCCCAGCATTTT. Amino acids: CASSEAGGAQPQHF.